A single sample gave rise to the 14 T cell receptor beta chains below, sequenced in a study of T-cell memory formation after mild COVID-19. TCRdb processed the 5' RACE reads anew with MiXCR; each CDR3 protein has one entry. The data show under 300,000 distinct CDR3 sequences, less than 9.5% seen once. Sequencing input: PBMCs or a T cell subset sorted from them (not recorded which). The receptors were sampled from a man younger than 30 who had mild COVID-19 (a few samples of this study predate the infection). Cell type and time point are not known.

The chain uses TRBV10-3 and TRBJ2-6; D is uncertain. CDR3 length: 15 amino acids. V lost 0 bases and J 3 bases, leaving 6 bases between the germline ends. Per the germline V gene, CDR1 is ENHRY and CDR2 is SYGVKD. CDR3 protein: CAISESGFGANVLTF. CDR3 sequence (DNA): TGTGCCATCAGTGAGTCAGGGTTTGGGGCCAACGTCCTGACTTTC.

The J gene is TRBJ1-2, the V gene TRBV7-9; no clear D gene. Per the germline V gene, CDR1 is SEHNR and CDR2 is FQNEAQ (reference sequence). Trimming pared 1 base from V and 4 bases from J, leaving 7 bases between. The CDR3 totals 13 residues. The CDR3 nucleotides are TGTGCCAGCAGCTTAGTCGAGAGCTATGGCTACACCTTC. Protein product: CASSLVESYGYTF.

This clonotype was seen a few times. The genes are TRBV4-3 and TRBJ2-3, with 9 bases matching TRBD2. The CDR3 totals 15 residues. The V and J ends lost 4 bases and 1 base, in that order; junction bases with no gene match: 3. Germline CDR1 and CDR2: LGHNA and YSLEER. The CDR3 spells CASSPWTSGTDTQYF. The CDR3 nucleotides are TGCGCCAGCAGCCCTTGGACTAGCGGCACAGATACGCAGTATTTT.

CDR3 DNA sequence: TGTGCCAGCAGCCCGGAACGTGTGACAGGGGGCAGGGATACGCAGTATTTT. Translating it yields CASSPERVTGGRDTQYF. The chain uses TRBV7-9 and TRBJ2-3; 10 nucleotides match TRBD1. The J segment lost 6 bases and the V segment lost 5 bases, leaving 14 bases of the junction unmatched. CDR3 length equals 17 residues. CDR1 is SEHNR, CDR2 FQNEAQ, per germline (reference sequence). Filled out from reference TRBV7-9 and TRBJ2-3, the complete variable domain reads DTGVSQNPRHKITKRGQNVTFRCDPISEHNRLYWYRQTLGQGPEFLTYFQNEAQLEKSRLLSDRFSAERPKGSFSTLEIQRTEQGDSAMYLCASSPERVTGGRDTQYFGPGTRLTVL.

The table lists this clonotype with many counts. The chain joins TRBV12-3 or TRBV12-4 to TRBJ2-1; TRBD1 is a possible D gene (5 bases). CDR3 length: 15 residues. The V end lost 6 bases, the J end lost 0 bases, and 12 bases lay between the germline ends. CDR3 region: CASRADSLSYNEQFF. CDR3 nucleotides: TGTGCCAGCAGGGCAGACAGCCTCTCCTACAATGAGCAGTTCTTC.

The rearrangement uses TRBV9 and TRBJ2-2; 9 bases are a match to TRBD1. Germline V gene data show CDR1 as SGDLS and CDR2 as YYNGEE. Unmatched junction bases numbered 1, after V lost 0 bases and J lost 4 bases. CDR3 length: 15 residues. CDR3 region: CASSVDRGPTGELFF. CDR3 bases: TGTGCCAGCAGCGTAGACAGGGGGCCCACCGGGGAGCTGTTTTTT.

The genes are TRBV20-1 and TRBJ2-3; no definite D call. Germline V gene data show CDR1 as DFQATT and CDR2 as SNEGSKA (reference sequence). Trimming removed 2 bases from V and 4 bases from J, with 10 bases in between. The CDR3 runs 13 residues. CDR3 bases: TGCAGTGCTAGATTGGTAGCTTCAGATACGCAGTATTTT. Its protein product is CSARLVASDTQYF.

This clonotype was observed a handful of times. The rearrangement uses TRBV6-2 or TRBV6-3 and TRBJ2-7, with no clear D. V dropped 5 bases and J dropped 9 bases, with 14 bases sitting between them. Germline assignment: CDR1 MNHEY and CDR2 SVGEGT. This CDR3 has 12 residues. The CDR3, as DNA: TGTGCCAGCAGTCAAGGCACAGCCGGGCAGTACGTC. It yields the protein CASSQGTAGQYV.

The chain uses TRBV7-8 and TRBJ2-2; D is undetermined. V lost 0 bases and J lost 0, with 8 bases in between. The CDR3 runs 16 residues. Germline loops: CDR1 SGHVS, CDR2 FQNEAQ. CDR3 bases: TGTGCCAGCAGCTTAGCTACCAGGACGAACACCGGGGAGCTGTTTTTT. Its translation: CASSLATRTNTGELFF.

The chain couples TRBV20-1 to TRBJ2-3, with D tentatively TRBD2 (6 bases). CDR3 length: 14 residues. Trimming shortened V by 6 bases and J by 0 bases, and 13 bases separated the two germline ends. CDR1 is DFQATT, CDR2 SNEGSKA, per germline (reference sequence). In DNA, the CDR3 is TGCAGTGCCGCCCCTCGGGGGAGCACAGATACGCAGTATTTT. Translation: CSAAPRGSTDTQYF.

The V and J genes are TRBV20-1 and TRBJ2-5; 7 bases are a match to TRBD2. The CDR3 covers 14 residues. Germline CDR1 DFQATT, CDR2 SNEGSKA (reference sequence). Trimming took 3 bases from V and 6 from J; bases not matched to a gene: 10. CDR3 sequence reads: CSASPAGPFQTQYF. In nucleotides, the CDR3 is TGCAGTGCTAGTCCAGCGGGGCCTTTTCAGACCCAGTACTTC.

This clonotype was detected only a few times. This chain joins TRBV5-1 and TRBJ2-5; possible D gene TRBD1, 5 bases. The germline V gene encodes CDR1 SGHRS and CDR2 YFSETQ. The CDR3 sequence is 13 residues long. Trimming cost V 4 bases and J 4 bases, with 11 bases left between them. CDR3 protein: CASSTTTGETQYF. CDR3 nucleotides: TGCGCCAGCAGCACGACAACAGGAGAGACCCAGTACTTC.

This clonotype was recorded a few times. The chain joins TRBV14 to TRBJ2-7; 7 positions agree with TRBD1. V dropped 4 bases and J dropped 9; count of bases not matched to a gene: 9. Per the germline V gene, CDR1 is SGHDN and CDR2 is FVKESK. CDR3 size: 13 residues. As DNA, the CDR3 is TGTGCCAGCAGCCCAGCCCACAGGGGTGCGCAGTACTTC. Translation gives CASSPAHRGAQYF.

This clonotype was seen a handful of times. The chain carries TRBV12-3 or TRBV12-4 and TRBJ1-6, with 8 bases that match TRBD1. J lost 6 bases, V lost 3 bases, and 4 bases had no gene match. This CDR3 is 15 amino acids long. The CDR3 DNA is TGTGCCAGCAGTTTGAGGACAGGGTCTAATTCACCCCTCCACTTT. This encodes CASSLRTGSNSPLHF.